This T cell receptor (beta chain) was observed in a study of blood T cell repertoires in COVID-19. Individuals drawn from some 25 US areas were roughly 18 to 100 years old. Assay used: immunoSEQ multiplex PCR; TCRdb lists only in-frame clones, some missing. The sample contains about 470,000 clones, roughly nine tenths of which appear only once. V shed 0 bases, J shed 2 bases, and the junction held 8 bases outside the gene matches. The CDR3 covers 16 residues. From germline, CDR1 is GTSNPN and CDR2 SVGIG (reference sequence). Sample: PBMCs or T cells enriched from blood (not recorded which). This receptor was identified in a woman younger than 30 who had recovered from COVID-19. This chain uses TRBV30 with TRBJ1-2, with TRBD1 matching over 8 bases. The CDR3 loop is CAWSVPGQGANYGYTF. In DNA, the CDR3 is TGTGCCTGGAGTGTACCGGGGCAGGGGGCCAACTATGGCTACACCTTC.